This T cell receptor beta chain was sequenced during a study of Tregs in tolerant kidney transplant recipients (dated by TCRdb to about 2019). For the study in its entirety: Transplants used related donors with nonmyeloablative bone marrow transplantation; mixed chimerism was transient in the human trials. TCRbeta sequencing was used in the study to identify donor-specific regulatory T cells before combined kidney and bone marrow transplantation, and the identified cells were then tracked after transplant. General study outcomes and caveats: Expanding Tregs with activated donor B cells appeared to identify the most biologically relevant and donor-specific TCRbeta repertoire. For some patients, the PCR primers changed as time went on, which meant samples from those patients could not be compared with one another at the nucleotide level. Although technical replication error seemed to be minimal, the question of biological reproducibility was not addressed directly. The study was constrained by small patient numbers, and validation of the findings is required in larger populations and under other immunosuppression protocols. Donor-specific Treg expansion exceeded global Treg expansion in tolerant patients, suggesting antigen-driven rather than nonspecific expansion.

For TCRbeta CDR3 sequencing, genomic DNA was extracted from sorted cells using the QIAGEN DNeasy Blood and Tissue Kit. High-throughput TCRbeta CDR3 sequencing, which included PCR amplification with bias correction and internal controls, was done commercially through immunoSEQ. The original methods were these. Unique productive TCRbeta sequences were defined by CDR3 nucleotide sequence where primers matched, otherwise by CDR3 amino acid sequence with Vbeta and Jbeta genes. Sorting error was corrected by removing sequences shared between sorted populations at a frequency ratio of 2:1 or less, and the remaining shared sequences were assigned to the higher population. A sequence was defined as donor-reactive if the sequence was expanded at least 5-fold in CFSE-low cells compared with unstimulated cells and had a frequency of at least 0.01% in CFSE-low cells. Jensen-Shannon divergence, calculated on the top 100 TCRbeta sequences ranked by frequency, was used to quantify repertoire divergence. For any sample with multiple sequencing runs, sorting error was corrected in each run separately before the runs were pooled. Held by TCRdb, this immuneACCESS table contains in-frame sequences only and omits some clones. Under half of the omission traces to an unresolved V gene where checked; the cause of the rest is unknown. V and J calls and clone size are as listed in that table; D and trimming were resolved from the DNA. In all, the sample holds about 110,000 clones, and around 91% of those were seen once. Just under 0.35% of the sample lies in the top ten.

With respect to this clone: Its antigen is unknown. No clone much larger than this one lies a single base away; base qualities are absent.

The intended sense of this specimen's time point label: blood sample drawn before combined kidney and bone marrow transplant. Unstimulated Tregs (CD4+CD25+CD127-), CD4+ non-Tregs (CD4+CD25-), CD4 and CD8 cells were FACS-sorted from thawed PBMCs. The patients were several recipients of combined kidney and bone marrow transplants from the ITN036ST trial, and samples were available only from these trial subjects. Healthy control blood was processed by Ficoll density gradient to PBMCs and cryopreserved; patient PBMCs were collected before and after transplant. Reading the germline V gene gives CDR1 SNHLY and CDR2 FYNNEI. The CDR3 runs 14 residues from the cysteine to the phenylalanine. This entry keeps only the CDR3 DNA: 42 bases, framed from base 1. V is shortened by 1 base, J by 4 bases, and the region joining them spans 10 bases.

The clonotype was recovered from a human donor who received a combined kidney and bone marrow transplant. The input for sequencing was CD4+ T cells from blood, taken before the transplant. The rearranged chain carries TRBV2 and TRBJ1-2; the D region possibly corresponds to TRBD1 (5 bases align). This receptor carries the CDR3 CASSEVRGFYGYTF. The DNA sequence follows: TGTGCCAGCAGTGAAGTAAGGGGATTCTATGGCTACACCTTC.